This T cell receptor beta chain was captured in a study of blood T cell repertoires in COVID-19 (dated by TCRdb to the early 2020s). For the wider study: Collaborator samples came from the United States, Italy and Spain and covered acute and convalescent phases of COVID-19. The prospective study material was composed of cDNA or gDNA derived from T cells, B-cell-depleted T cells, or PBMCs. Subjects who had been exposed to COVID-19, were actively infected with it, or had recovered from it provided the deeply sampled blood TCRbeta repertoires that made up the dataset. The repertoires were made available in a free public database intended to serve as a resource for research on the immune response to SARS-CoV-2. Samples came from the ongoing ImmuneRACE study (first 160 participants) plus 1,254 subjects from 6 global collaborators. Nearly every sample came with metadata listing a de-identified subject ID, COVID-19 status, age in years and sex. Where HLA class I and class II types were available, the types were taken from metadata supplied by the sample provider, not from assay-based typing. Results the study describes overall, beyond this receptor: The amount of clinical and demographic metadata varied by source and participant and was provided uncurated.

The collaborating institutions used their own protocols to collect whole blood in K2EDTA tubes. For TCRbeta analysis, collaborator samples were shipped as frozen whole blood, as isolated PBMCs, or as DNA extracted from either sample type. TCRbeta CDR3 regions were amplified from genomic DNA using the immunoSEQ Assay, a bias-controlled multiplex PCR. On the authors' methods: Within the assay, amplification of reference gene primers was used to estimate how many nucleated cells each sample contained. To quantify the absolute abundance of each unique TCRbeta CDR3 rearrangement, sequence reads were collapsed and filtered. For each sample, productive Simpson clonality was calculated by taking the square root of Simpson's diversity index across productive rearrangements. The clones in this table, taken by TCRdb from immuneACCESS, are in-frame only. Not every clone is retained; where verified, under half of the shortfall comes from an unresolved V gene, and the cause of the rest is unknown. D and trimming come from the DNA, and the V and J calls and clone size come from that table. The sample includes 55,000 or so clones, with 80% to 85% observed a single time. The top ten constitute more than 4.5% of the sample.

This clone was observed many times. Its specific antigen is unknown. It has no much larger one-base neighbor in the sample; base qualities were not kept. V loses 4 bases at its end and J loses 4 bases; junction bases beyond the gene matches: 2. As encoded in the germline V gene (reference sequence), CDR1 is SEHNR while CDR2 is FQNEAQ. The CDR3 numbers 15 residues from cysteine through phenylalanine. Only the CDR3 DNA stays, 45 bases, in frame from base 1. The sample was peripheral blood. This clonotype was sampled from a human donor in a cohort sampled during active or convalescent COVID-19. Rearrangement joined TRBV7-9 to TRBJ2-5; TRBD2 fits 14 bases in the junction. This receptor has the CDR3 CASSSGLAGGETQYF. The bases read TGTGCCAGCAGCTCTGGACTAGCGGGGGGAGAGACCCAGTACTTC.